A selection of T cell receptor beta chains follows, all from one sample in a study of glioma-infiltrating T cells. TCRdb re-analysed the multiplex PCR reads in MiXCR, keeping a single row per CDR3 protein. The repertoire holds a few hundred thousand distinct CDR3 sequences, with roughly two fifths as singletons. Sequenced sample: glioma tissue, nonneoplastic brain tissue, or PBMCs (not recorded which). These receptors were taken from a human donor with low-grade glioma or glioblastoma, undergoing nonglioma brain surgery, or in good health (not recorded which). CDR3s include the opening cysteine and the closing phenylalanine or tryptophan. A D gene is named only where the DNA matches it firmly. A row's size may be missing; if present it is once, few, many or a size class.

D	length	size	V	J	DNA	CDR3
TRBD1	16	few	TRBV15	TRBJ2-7	TGTGCCACCAGCACCCCGACTGAGGGGGCGCGATACGAGCAGTACTTC	CATSTPTEGARYEQYF
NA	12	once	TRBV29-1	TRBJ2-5	TGCAGCGCGGTTCGAACTCAGGGGACCCAGTACTTC	CSAVRTQGTQYF
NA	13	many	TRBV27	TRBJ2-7	TGTGCCAGCAGCCTCGGGGCCTCCTACGAGCAGTACTTC	CASSLGASYEQYF
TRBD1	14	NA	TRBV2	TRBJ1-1	TGTGCCAGCAGTGTCCAGGGGGTGAACACTGAAGCTTTCTTT	CASSVQGVNTEAFF
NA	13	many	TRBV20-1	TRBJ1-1	TGCAGTGCTAGCCTTTTTCGAAGCACTGAAGCTTTCTTT	CSASLFRSTEAFF
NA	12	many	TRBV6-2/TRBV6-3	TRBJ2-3	TGTGCCAGCAGTTCCAGCACAGATACGCAGTATTTT	CASSSSTDTQYF
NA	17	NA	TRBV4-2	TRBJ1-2	TGTGCCAGCAGCCGACCCGGGGCAGGCACCGAGAGGAATGGCTACACCTTC	CASSRPGAGTERNGYTF
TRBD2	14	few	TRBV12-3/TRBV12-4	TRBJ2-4	TGTGCCAGCAGACGAGCGGGAGGGGCTAACATTCAGTACTTC	CASRRAGGANIQYF
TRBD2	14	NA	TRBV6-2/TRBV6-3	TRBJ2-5	TGTGCCAGCAGTTACGGGGCGGGAGAAGAGACCCAGTACTTC	CASSYGAGEETQYF
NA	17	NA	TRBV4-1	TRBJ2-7	TGCGCCAGCAGCCAAGAACTACCGGCAGGGGGGTTCCACGAGCAGTACTTC	CASSQELPAGGFHEQYF
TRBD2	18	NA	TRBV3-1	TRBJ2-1	TGTGCCAGCAGCCAAGCTCAGGGAGGGCTAGCGGGAGGCAATGAGCAGTTCTTC	CASSQAQGGLAGGNEQFF
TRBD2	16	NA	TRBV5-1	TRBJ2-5	TGCGCCAGCAGCCCCTTAACTAGCGGGAGTCTGGAGACCCAGTACTTC	CASSPLTSGSLETQYF
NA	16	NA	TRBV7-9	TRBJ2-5	TGTGCCAGCAGCTTAAGGGGCAGATTGGCTCAAGAGACCCAGTACTTC	CASSLRGRLAQETQYF
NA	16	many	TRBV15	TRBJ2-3	TGTGCCACCAGCAGAGACAGGGGCCTGGGCACAGATACGCAGTATTTT	CATSRDRGLGTDTQYF
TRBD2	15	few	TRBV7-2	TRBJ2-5	TGTGCCAGCAGCTTATTTAGCGGGAGAGAGGAGACCCAGTACTTC	CASSLFSGREETQYF
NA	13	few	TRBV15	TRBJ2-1	TGTGCCACCCGACGGTATTCTTACAATGAGCAGTTCTTC	CATRRYSYNEQFF
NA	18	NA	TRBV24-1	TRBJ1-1	TGTGCCACCAGTGATTTCGCCTTCGACAGGCTCATGAACACTGAAGCTTTCTTT	CATSDFAFDRLMNTEAFF
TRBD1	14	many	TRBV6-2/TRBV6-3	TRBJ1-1	TGTGCCAGCAGTTCTGGACAGGGTTTCACTGAAGCTTTCTTT	CASSSGQGFTEAFF
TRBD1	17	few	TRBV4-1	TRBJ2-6	TGCGCCAGCAGCCAACCCGGGACAGCGGCCGGGGCCAACGTCCTGACTTTC	CASSQPGTAAGANVLTF
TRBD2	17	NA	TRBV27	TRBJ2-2	TGTGCCAGCAGTTTATTTCCCGCGGGGGCGAACACCGGGGAGCTGTTTTTT	CASSLFPAGANTGELFF
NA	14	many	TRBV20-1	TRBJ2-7	TGCAGTGCCTTGAAAGCGGTAAACTCCTACGAGCAGTACTTC	CSALKAVNSYEQYF
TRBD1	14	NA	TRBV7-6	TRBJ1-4	TGTGCCAGCAGCTGGGGGACAGGGGATGAAAAACTGGTTTTT	CASSWGTGDEKLVF
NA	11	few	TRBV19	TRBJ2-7	TGTGCCAGTAGTAACGCCTACGAGCAGTACTTC	CASSNAYEQYF